This T cell receptor (beta chain) was sequenced in a study of blood T cell repertoires in COVID-19. Study summary: From the United States, Italy and Spain came samples of acute and convalescent COVID-19. The cDNA or gDNA used as material had been derived from T cells, B-cell-depleted T cells, or PBMCs.

Exposed participants encountered a COVID-19 case during the 2 weeks preceding study entry. Assay used: immunoSEQ multiplex PCR; TCRdb lists only in-frame clones, some missing. Here the sample spans 350,000 to 450,000 clones, about 88% being singletons. Specimen: PBMCs or T cells enriched from blood (not recorded which). This TCR derives from a woman under 30 who had been exposed to COVID-19.

DNA of the CDR3: TGTGCCAGCTGGGACTGGGATACGCAGTATTTT. Residues: CASWDWDTQYF. The rearrangement uses TRBV12-3 or TRBV12-4 and TRBJ2-3; D perhaps matches TRBD2 (6 bases). V gave up 8 bases and J gave up 6 bases, with 9 bases separating them. CDR3 length: 11 residues.